These T cell receptor beta chains were read from a single sample in a study of blood T cell repertoires in COVID-19. This table comes from immunoSEQ multiplex PCR, and its TCRdb copy is limited to in-frame clones, with some not included. The table has 62,000 or so clones, approximately 86% seen once; the top ten hold 1.4% to 1.5%. The sequencing input was peripheral blood. The receptors shown here come from a woman aged 60-75 years with acute or convalescent COVID-19. CDR3s include the opening cysteine and the closing phenylalanine or tryptophan. A D gene is named only where the DNA matches it firmly. Only some rows state a clone size, as once, few, many or a class for expanded clones.

TRBJ1-3 TRBV15 once TRBD1 CATSRPGTGRVGNTIYF TGTGCCACCAGCAGACCTGGGACAGGTCGAGTTGGAAACACCATATATTTT
TRBJ1-5 TRBV20-1 . TRBD1 CSASGTGGFGQPQHF TGCAGTGCTAGTGGAACAGGGGGCTTTGGTCAGCCCCAGCATTTT
TRBJ2-7 TRBV6-5 . . CASTRYASSYEQYF TGTGCCAGCACACGCTACGCGAGCTCCTACGAGCAGTACTTC
TRBJ1-1 TRBV27 . . CASSPRLRQVSLNTEAFF TGTGCCAGCAGTCCTCGACTTAGACAGGTTTCTCTGAACACTGAAGCTTTCTTT
TRBJ1-3 TRBV29-1 . . CSVEKGGSGNTIYF TGCAGCGTTGAAAAGGGAGGCTCTGGAAACACCATATATTTT
TRBJ2-7 TRBV9 once . CASSVDVSGYEQYF TGTGCCAGCAGCGTAGATGTTAGCGGCTACGAGCAGTACTTC
TRBJ1-5 TRBV19 . . CASSISRFGNQPQHF TGTGCCAGTAGTATATCCAGATTTGGCAATCAGCCCCAGCATTTT
TRBJ1-1 TRBV10-3 . . CAISEGRENTEAFF TGTGCCATCAGTGAAGGCAGGGAGAACACTGAAGCTTTCTTT
TRBJ2-1 TRBV7-8 . TRBD2 CASSLGFAGGPNNEQFF TGTGCCAGCAGCTTAGGGTTTGCGGGAGGGCCCAACAATGAGCAGTTCTTC
TRBJ1-2 TRBV5-6 . TRBD1 CASSWGQVNYGYTF TGTGCCAGCAGCTGGGGACAGGTGAACTATGGCTACACCTTC
TRBJ2-3 TRBV11-2 once TRBD2 CASSLVSVAGGSQYF TGTGCCAGCAGCTTAGTGTCGGTAGCGGGAGGGTCTCAGTATTTT
TRBJ2-5 TRBV5-1 . TRBD1 CASSQSGQGGGETQYF TGCGCCAGCAGCCAGTCGGGACAGGGGGGCGGAGAGACCCAGTACTTC
TRBJ2-1 TRBV6-2/TRBV6-3 . TRBD2 CASSSHSGRPYNEQFF TGTGCCAGCAGTTCCCATAGCGGGAGACCCTACAATGAGCAGTTCTTC
TRBJ2-3 TRBV5-1 . TRBD2 CASSGKPYSGGKTDTQYF TGCGCCAGCAGCGGAAAACCTTATAGCGGGGGGAAGACAGATACGCAGTATTTT
TRBJ2-7 TRBV7-8 few TRBD2 CASSFGTSGGDPYEQYF TGTGCCAGCAGCTTCGGGACTAGCGGGGGAGATCCCTACGAGCAGTACTTC
TRBJ2-1 TRBV6-5 . . CASSYDSSGSNEQFF TGTGCCAGCAGTTACGACTCTAGTGGTTCCAATGAGCAGTTCTTC
TRBJ2-1 TRBV12-5 . TRBD2 CASGLSPKRGILSYNEQFF TGTGCTAGTGGTTTGAGTCCCAAGCGGGGGATCCTCTCCTACAATGAGCAGTTCTTC
TRBJ1-4 TRBV19 . . CASSGGPGRGTTNEKLFF TGTGCCAGTAGTGGTGGGCCCGGGCGGGGTACAACTAATGAAAAACTGTTTTTT
TRBJ1-4 TRBV9 . . CASSVEGSNEKLFF TGTGCCAGCAGCGTAGAGGGGTCTAATGAAAAACTGTTTTTT
TRBJ1-1 TRBV28 . . CASSKGGSNTEAFF TGTGCCAGCAGCAAAGGGGGTTCGAACACTGAAGCTTTCTTT
TRBJ2-7 TRBV27 . . CASSRQGSSYEQYF TGTGCCAGCAGTAGGCAGGGGAGCTCCTACGAGCAGTACTTC
TRBJ2-1 TRBV6-5 . . CASSKTRGNEQFF TGTGCCAGCAGTAAAACCAGGGGTAATGAGCAGTTCTTC
TRBJ1-3 TRBV28 . . CASSLWGGDRINTIYF TGTGCCAGCAGCTTGTGGGGAGGCGACCGTATAAACACCATATATTTT
TRBJ2-5 TRBV28 . . CASSPSGARNNQETQYF TGTGCCAGCAGTCCCTCGGGTGCTAGAAACAACCAAGAGACCCAGTACTTC
TRBJ2-3 TRBV5-1 once . CASSLSGTSTDTQYF TGCGCCAGCAGCTTGTCCGGGACTAGCACAGATACGCAGTATTTT
TRBJ2-1 TRBV19 . TRBD2 CASEGSGMYNEQFF TGTGCCTCGGAGGGTAGCGGGATGTACAATGAGCAGTTCTTC
TRBJ1-5 TRBV19 . TRBD1 CASKGTGALGNQPQHF TGTGCCAGTAAAGGGACAGGGGCTTTGGGCAATCAGCCCCAGCATTTT
TRBJ1-2 TRBV19 . . CASSILGTSNLGGYTF TGTGCCAGTAGTATCCTCGGGACATCCAATCTCGGAGGCTACACCTTC
TRBJ2-7 TRBV19 few TRBD2 CASDGGSGYEQYF TGTGCCTCCGACGGGGGGTCTGGCTACGAGCAGTACTTC
TRBJ2-1 TRBV6-1 once . CASSERGGRNEQFF TGTGCCAGCAGTGAGAGGGGGGGTCGAAATGAGCAGTTCTTC
TRBJ1-1 TRBV2 . TRBD1 CASRPPGQGNTEAFF TGTGCCAGCAGGCCTCCGGGACAGGGGAACACTGAAGCTTTCTTT
TRBJ1-1 TRBV9 few . CASSLGAGGTEAFF TGTGCCAGCAGCCTCGGGGCCGGGGGCACTGAAGCTTTCTTT
TRBJ1-5 TRBV28 . . CASSLWQPNDSSNQPQHF TGTGCCAGCAGTTTATGGCAACCCAACGATAGTAGCAATCAGCCCCAGCATTTT
TRBJ2-5 TRBV9 few . CASSVGRAVTGETQYF TGTGCCAGCAGCGTAGGTCGAGCGGTCACGGGAGAGACCCAGTACTTC
TRBJ2-7 TRBV28 . . CASSLPASGLGSYEQYF TGTGCCAGCAGTTTACCAGCGTCAGGGTTGGGCTCCTACGAGCAGTACTTC
TRBJ1-1 TRBV19 . . CASSTSGGWGAEAFF TGTGCCAGTAGTACCAGCGGGGGTTGGGGTGCTGAAGCTTTCTTT
TRBJ1-4 TRBV28 once . CASSFTGFVEKLFF TGTGCCAGCAGTTTCACCGGGTTTGTTGAAAAACTGTTTTTT
TRBJ1-4 TRBV5-1 . . CASSWGRTYEKLFF TGCGCCAGCAGCTGGGGGCGGACATATGAAAAACTGTTTTTT
TRBJ2-7 TRBV19 . TRBD1 CASSIDGRGTYEQYF TGTGCCAGTAGTATAGACGGCAGGGGGACCTACGAGCAGTACTTC
TRBJ2-3 TRBV7-3 once . CASSLAALTDTQYF TGTGCCAGCAGCTTAGCGGCCCTCACAGATACGCAGTATTTT
TRBJ1-2 TRBV6-5 . TRBD1 CASSYSTGGQNGYTF TGTGCCAGCAGTTACTCGACCGGGGGACAGAATGGCTACACCTTC
TRBJ2-3 TRBV7-7 . TRBD1 CASSDGTGGTDTQYF TGTGCTAGCAGCGACGGGACAGGGGGAACAGATACGCAGTATTTT
TRBJ2-5 TRBV28 once TRBD2 CASSLVLAGARETQYF TGTGCCAGCAGTTTGGTCCTAGCGGGGGCTCGGGAGACCCAGTACTTC
TRBJ1-2 TRBV28 . . CASSLQGSLGYTF TGTGCCAGCAGTTTACAGGGATCTCTCGGCTACACCTTC
TRBJ1-4 TRBV5-5 . . CASSLEGGNEKLFF TGTGCCAGCAGCTTGGAAGGGGGTAATGAAAAACTGTTTTTT
TRBJ1-6 TRBV5-1 . . CASSLGSLSRGSYNSPLHF TGCGCCAGCAGCTTGGGTAGCCTTTCCAGGGGCTCCTATAATTCACCCCTCCACTTT